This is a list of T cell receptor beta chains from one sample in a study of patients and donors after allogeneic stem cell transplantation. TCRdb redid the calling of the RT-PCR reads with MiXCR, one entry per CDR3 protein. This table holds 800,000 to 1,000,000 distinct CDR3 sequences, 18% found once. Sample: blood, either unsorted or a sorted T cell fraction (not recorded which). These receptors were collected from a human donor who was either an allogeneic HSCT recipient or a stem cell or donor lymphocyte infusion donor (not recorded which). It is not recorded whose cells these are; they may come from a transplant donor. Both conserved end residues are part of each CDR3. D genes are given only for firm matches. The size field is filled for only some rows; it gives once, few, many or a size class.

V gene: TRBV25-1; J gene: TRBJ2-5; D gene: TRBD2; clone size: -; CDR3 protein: CASSVLAGRSTQYF; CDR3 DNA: TGTGCCAGCAGTGTCCTAGCGGGGCGGTCGACCCAGTACTTC
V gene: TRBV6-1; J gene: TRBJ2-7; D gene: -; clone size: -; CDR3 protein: CASKAAPISYEQYF; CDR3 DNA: TGTGCCAGCAAGGCGGCACCTATCTCCTACGAGCAGTACTTC
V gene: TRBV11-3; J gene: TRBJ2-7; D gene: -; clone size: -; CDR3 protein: CASSLDPGEQYF; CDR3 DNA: TGTGCCAGCAGCTTAGATCCGGGCGAGCAGTACTTC
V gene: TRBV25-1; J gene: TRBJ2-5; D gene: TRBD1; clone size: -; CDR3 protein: CASTPLTSRGETQYF; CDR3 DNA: TGTGCCAGCACTCCCCTTACGAGCAGGGGGGAGACCCAGTACTTC
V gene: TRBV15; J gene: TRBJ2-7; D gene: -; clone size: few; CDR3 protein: CATSRDRPGPYEQYF; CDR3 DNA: TGTGCCACCAGCAGAGATCGGCCAGGGCCCTACGAGCAGTACTTC
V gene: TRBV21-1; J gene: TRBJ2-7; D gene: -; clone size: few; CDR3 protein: CASSNYSYEQYF; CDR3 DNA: TGTGCCAGCAGCAACTACTCCTACGAGCAGTACTTC
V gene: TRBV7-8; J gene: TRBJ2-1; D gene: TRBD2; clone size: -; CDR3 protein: CASGPAGGPYNEQFF; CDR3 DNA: TGTGCCAGCGGCCCAGCGGGGGGGCCCTACAATGAGCAGTTCTTC
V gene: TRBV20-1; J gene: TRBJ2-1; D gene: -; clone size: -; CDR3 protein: CSATPTVSSYNEQFF; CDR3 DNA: TGCAGTGCTACCCCAACGGTGAGCTCCTACAATGAGCAGTTCTTC
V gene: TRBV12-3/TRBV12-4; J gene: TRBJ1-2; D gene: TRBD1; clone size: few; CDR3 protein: CASSLGQRSGIDGYTF; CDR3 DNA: TGTGCCAGCAGTTTGGGACAGAGAAGCGGAATAGATGGCTACACCTTC
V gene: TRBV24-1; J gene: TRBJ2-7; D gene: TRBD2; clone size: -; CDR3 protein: CATSSGGRSHEQYF; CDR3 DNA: TGTGCCACCAGTTCGGGGGGGAGAAGCCACGAGCAGTACTTC
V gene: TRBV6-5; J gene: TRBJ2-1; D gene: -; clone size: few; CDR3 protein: CASSYRKNVYNEQFF; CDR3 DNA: TGTGCCAGCAGTTACCGGAAAAACGTCTACAATGAGCAGTTCTTC
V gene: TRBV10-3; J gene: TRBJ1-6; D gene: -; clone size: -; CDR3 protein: CAISDFGTGRDPNSPLHF; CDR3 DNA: TGTGCCATCAGTGATTTTGGGACGGGTCGAGATCCTAATTCACCCCTCCACTTT
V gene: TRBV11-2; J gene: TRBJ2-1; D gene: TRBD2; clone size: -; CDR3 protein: CASSPRLALLKQFF; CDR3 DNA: TGTGCCAGCAGCCCCCGACTAGCGCTATTGAAGCAGTTCTTC
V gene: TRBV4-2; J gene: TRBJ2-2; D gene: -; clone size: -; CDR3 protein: CASSQDRAQIGSGELFF; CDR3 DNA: TGTGCCAGCAGCCAAGACCGGGCTCAAATAGGCTCCGGGGAGCTGTTTTTT
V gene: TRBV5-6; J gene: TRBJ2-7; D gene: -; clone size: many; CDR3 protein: CASSLALYRSATEQYF; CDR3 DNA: TGTGCCAGCAGCTTGGCCCTCTACAGATCCGCTACGGAGCAGTACTTC